This record covers a single TCR beta chain. Antigen: not known. CDR3 length: 16 amino acids. The germline V gene encodes CDR1 SNHLY and CDR2 FYNNEI. Germline trimming cut 0 bases from V and 6 bases from J; bases unmatched to any gene: 8. This sample was taken from a study of a mutant IDH1 vaccine in newly diagnosed glioma. The sample's time point: week 5, during vaccination. Every single dose of the vaccine, 300 ug of mutant IDH1 20-mer peptide, came with topical imiquimod. Using immunoSEQ multiplex PCR, the repertoire was profiled, and TCRdb retains in-frame clones only, with some absent. The sample contains fewer than 65,000 clones, about 81% of which appear only once.

The chain combines TRBV2 with TRBJ1-2, with 9 bases that match TRBD1. The sequencing used PBMCs, collected from a glioma patient whose treatment included an IDH1 peptide vaccine. The receptor was isolated from a man aged 25-45 years with glioma. The CDR3 DNA reads TGTGCCAGCAGTGAAGCGCTTCCGGGACAGGGCAATGGCTACACCTTC. It codes for CASSEALPGQGNGYTF.